This entry concerns a single T cell receptor (beta chain). Its antigen is still unknown. The source of the sample is a study of cytomegalovirus exposure and HLA in healthy donors. Overall study findings and caveats: Common viral pathogens were later found to be apparently linked to several of the most significant clusters. Previous analysis showed most TCR beta V segments were productive about 90% or about 30% of the time.

It was with 60 Vbeta and 13 Jbeta primers that the PCR ran. Source study methods: There were about 88 million unique TCR beta chains by a later count, and some 10 million of them were shared. TCRdb's copy holds only in-frame clones and misses some; the assay was immunoSEQ multiplex PCR. From that table come the V and J calls and clone size; the DNA was used to work out D and trimming. The sample contains 150,000 to 200,000 clones, more than 60% of which appear only once. The germline gives CDR1 SGHVS, CDR2 FQNEAQ. The CDR3 is made up of 12 amino acids. The V gene lost 6 bases and the J gene lost 6 bases, with 11 bases spanning the gap.

The sequencing sample was made of PBMCs. This clonotype was obtained from a woman aged 40-49 years in good health and CMV-seropositive. V usage is TRBV7-8 and J usage is TRBJ1-2; D is unresolved. CDR3 DNA: TGTGCCAGCAGTCGCGGTAGGAATGGCTACACCTTC. It translates to CASSRGRNGYTF.